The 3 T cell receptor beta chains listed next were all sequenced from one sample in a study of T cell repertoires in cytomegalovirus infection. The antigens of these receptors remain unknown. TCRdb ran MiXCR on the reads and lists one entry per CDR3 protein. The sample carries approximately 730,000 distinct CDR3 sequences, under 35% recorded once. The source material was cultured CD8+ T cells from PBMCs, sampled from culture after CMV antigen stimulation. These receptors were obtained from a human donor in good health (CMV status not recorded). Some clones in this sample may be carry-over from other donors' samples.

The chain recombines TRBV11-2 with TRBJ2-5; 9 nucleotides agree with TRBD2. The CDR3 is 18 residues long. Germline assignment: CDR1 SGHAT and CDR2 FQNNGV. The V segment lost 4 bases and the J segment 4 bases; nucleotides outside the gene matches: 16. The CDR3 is CASSSTNPARGGIETQYF. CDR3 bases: TGTGCCAGCAGCTCCACCAACCCGGCGCGGGGGGGCATAGAGACCCAGTACTTC. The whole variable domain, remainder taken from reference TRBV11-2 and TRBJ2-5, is EAGVAQSPRYKIIEKRQSVAFWCNPISGHATLYWYQQILGQGPKLLIQFQNNGVVDDSQLPKDRFSAERLKGVDSTLKIQPAKLEDSAVYLCASSSTNPARGGIETQYFGPGTRLLVL.

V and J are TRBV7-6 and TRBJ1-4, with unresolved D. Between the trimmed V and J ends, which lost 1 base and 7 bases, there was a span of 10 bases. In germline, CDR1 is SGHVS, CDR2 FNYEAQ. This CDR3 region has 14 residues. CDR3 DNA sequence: TGTGCCAGCAGCTTAGATGCGGTCTCTGAAAAACTGTTTTTT. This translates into CASSLDAVSEKLFF. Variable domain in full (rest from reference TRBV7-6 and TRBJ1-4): GAGVSQSPRYKVTKRGQDVALRCDPISGHVSLYWYRQALGQGPEFLTYFNYEAQQDKSGLPNDRFSAERPEGSISTLTIQRTEQRDSAMYRCASSLDAVSEKLFFGSGTQLSVL.

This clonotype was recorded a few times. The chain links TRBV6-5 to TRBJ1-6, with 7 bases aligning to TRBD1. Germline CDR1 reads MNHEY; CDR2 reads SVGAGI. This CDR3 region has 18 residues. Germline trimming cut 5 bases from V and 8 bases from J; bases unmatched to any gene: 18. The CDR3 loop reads CASSHILGGAIGYSPLHF. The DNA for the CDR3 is TGTGCCAGCAGTCATATTTTAGGGGGCGCGATAGGTTATTCACCCCTCCACTTT.